The 8 T cell receptor beta chains reported below all come from one sample, sequenced in a study of CD8 T cells in ankylosing spondylitis. MiXCR, applied by TCRdb to the 5' RACE reads, yields one record per CDR3 protein. Of around 180,000 distinct CDR3 sequences listed, approximately 13% are singletons. The sample was blood, either unsorted or a sorted T cell fraction (not recorded which). Source of these receptors: a female donor with ankylosing spondylitis or in good health (not recorded which).

This clonotype was detected ten times or more. The chain links TRBV2 to TRBJ2-5; tentatively, D is TRBD2 (5 bases). Germline CDR1 reads SNHLY; CDR2 reads FYNNEI. The CDR3 is made up of 13 amino acids. V was clipped by 7 bases and J by 2 bases, with 11 bases between them. CDR3 protein: CASKRETQETQYF. The CDR3 coding sequence is TGTGCCAGCAAGAGGGAGACACAAGAGACCCAGTACTTC.

The chain links TRBV10-3 to TRBJ2-1; 10 bases map to TRBD2. This CDR3 is 13 amino acids long. CDR1 ENHRY and CDR2 SYGVKD come from the germline V gene. V trimming: 7 bases; J trimming: 8 bases; junction bases outside the gene matches: 5. Here the CDR3 reads CAIKSGRADEQFF. CDR3 in DNA: TGTGCCATCAAAAGCGGGAGGGCCGATGAGCAGTTCTTC.

In its sample, this clonotype was seen many times. The chain carries TRBV3-1 and TRBJ2-1; no definite D call. With 4 bases removed from V and 5 bases from J, the gap between germline ends came to 12 bases. Germline loops: CDR1 LGHDT, CDR2 YNNKEL (reference sequence). The CDR3 has 14 residues. CDR3 sequence (DNA): TGTGCCAGCAGCCTCGTTCAAGAGAACAATGAGCAGTTCTTC. Protein sequence: CASSLVQENNEQFF.

This clonotype was detected many times. This sequence joins TRBV24-1 and TRBJ1-5; D is uncertain. V was pared by 5 bases and J by 0 bases, with 4 bases between. CDR1 KGHDR and CDR2 SFDVKD come from the germline V gene. The CDR3 covers 13 residues. The CDR3 nucleotides are TGTGCCACCAGTGCGATTAGCAATCAGCCCCAGCATTTT. Translation: CATSAISNQPQHF.

This clonotype was seen repeatedly, ten times or more. V and J are TRBV28 and TRBJ2-7; no clear D. V was trimmed by 8 bases and J by 7 bases, leaving 9 bases between them. The CDR3 sequence is 10 residues long. Germline assignment: CDR1 MDHEN and CDR2 SYDVKM. The CDR3 DNA sequence: TGTGCCAGCTTCAATCGGGAGCAGTACTTC. Translating it yields CASFNREQYF.

A note on this clonotype: A much larger clone differs by one base, so this may be a read error. The chain links TRBV7-8 to TRBJ2-7; 11 nucleotides agree with TRBD2. The CDR3 contains 14 residues. Germline V gene lookup returns CDR1 SGHVS and CDR2 FQNEAQ. CDR3 amino acids: CAGSMGLAEGEQYF. CDR3 nucleotide sequence: TGTGCCGGCAGCATGGGACTAGCGGAGGGCGAGCAGTACTTC.

This clonotype was picked up a small number of times. The chain combines TRBV6-1 with TRBJ2-1; 7 nucleotides line up with TRBD1. This CDR3 is 15 amino acids long. Trimming took 6 bases from V and 5 from J; bases not matched to a gene: 10. The germline V gene has CDR1 MNHNS and CDR2 SASEGT. CDR3 region: CASRPTGNPHNEQFF. The DNA of the CDR3 is TGTGCCAGCAGGCCGACAGGGAACCCACACAATGAGCAGTTCTTC.

J is TRBJ2-1 and V is TRBV7-9; D ambiguous. Trimming took 5 bases from V and 2 from J, leaving 10 bases between them. The CDR3 spans 14 residues. Germline values: CDR1 SEHNR, CDR2 FQNEAQ (reference sequence). CDR3 sequence: CASSKDGTYNEQFF. The DNA for the CDR3 is TGTGCCAGCAGCAAAGACGGCACCTACAATGAGCAGTTCTTC.